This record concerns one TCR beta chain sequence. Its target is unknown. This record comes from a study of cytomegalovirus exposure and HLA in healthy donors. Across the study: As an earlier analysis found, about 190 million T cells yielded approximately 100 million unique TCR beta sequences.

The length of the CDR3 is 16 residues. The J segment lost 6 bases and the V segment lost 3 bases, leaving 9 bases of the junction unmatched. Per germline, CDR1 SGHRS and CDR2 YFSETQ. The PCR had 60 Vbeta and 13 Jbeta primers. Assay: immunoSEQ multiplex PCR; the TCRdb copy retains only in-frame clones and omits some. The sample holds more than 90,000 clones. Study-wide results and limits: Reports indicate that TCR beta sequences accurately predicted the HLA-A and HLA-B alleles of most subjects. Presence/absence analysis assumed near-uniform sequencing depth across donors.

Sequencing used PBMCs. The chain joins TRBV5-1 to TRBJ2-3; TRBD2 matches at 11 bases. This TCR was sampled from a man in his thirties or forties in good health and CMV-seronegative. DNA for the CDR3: TGCGCCAGCAGCTCACTAGCGGGGGCCGCCCACGATACGCAGTATTTT. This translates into CASSSLAGAAHDTQYF. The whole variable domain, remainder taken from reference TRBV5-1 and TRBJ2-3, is KAGVTQTPRYLIKTRGQQVTLSCSPISGHRSVSWYQQTPGQGLQFLFEYFSETQRNKGNFPGRFSGRQFSNSRSEMNVSTLELGDSALYLCASSSLAGAAHDTQYFGPGTRLTVL.